This TCR beta chain was identified in a study of cytomegalovirus exposure and HLA in healthy donors. The CDR3 contains 17 residues. The V gene's germline CDR1 is SGHRS and CDR2 YFSETQ. V lost 0 bases and J lost 1; bases outside the gene matches: 7. Notes on this clone: Antigen: not known.

The PCR used 60 Vbeta and 13 Jbeta primers. Assay: immunoSEQ multiplex PCR; the TCRdb copy retains only in-frame clones and omits some. The sample gives about 150,000 clones, about 73% of which show up once; roughly 2% is in the top ten. Study-wide results and caveats: Follow-up analysis found HLA locus-dependent TCR association rates, highest for DRB1 and lowest for HLA-C.

The sample consisted of PBMCs. The genes are TRBV5-1 and TRBJ1-2, with TRBD1 identical over 9 bases. The sequence derives from a woman aged 60-70 years in good health and CMV-seropositive. The CDR3 loop is CASSLATGGSLNYGYTF. The CDR3 DNA is TGCGCCAGCAGCTTGGCAACAGGGGGCTCCCTTAACTATGGCTACACCTTC.